This record looks at one TCR beta chain sequence and its context. Germline V gene data show CDR1 as SNHLY and CDR2 as FYNNEI. The V gene lost 4 bases and the J gene lost 0 bases, with 10 bases spanning the gap. The CDR3 is made up of 15 amino acids. TCRdb's table, derived via immunoSEQ multiplex PCR, lists solely in-frame clones and lacks some. This table holds 2 million to 2.5 million clones, over 85% found once. The sample originates from a study of shared clonotypes between healthy human individuals. The source is a man aged 18 to 35 in good health. Some clones in this sample may be carry-over from other donors' samples. The sample taken for sequencing was naive CD4+ T cells from PBMCs. The subset was: CD45RA+ positively selected. The rearrangement uses TRBV2 and TRBJ2-1; D is perhaps TRBD1 (6 bases). CDR3 in DNA: TGTGCCAGCAGTGCCCAGGGGAGCTCCTACAATGAGCAGTTCTTC. Amino acid sequence: CASSAQGSSYNEQFF.